This T cell receptor (beta chain) was sequenced for a study of cytomegalovirus exposure and HLA in healthy donors. Study findings and constraints: Earlier analysis found most TCR beta V segments productive about 87% or about 30% of the time.

PCR used 60 Vbeta primers and 13 Jbeta primers. Assay used: immunoSEQ multiplex PCR; TCRdb lists only in-frame clones, some missing. The sample lists about 77,000 clones; around three quarters were seen once. As regards this clone: Its antigen is unidentified.

The receptor was derived from a man aged 40-49 years in good health and CMV-seronegative. The material sequenced was PBMCs.

The CDR3 coding sequence is TGTGCCAGCAGCGCCAGGACATTCGACTCCTACAATGAGCAGTTCTTC. Protein product: CASSARTFDSYNEQFF. The V gene is TRBV5-6, the J gene TRBJ2-1, with D perhaps TRBD1 (5 bases). Germline CDR1 and CDR2: SGHDT and YYEEEE. V dropped 4 bases and J dropped 0 bases, with 14 bases sitting between them. The CDR3 has 16 residues.